The sequence of this T cell receptor beta chain was determined in a study of cytomegalovirus exposure and HLA in healthy donors. Overall study context: The 100 million to 120 million unique TCR beta sequences, from approximately 170 million T cells, were found by an earlier analysis. General study findings and limits: As was reported, the classifier diagnosed cytomegalovirus status with high specificity and sensitivity. V segments that were indistinguishable, TRBV6-2 and TRBV6-3 among them, were omitted from analysis. It was reported in a later analysis that an Asian-associated ancestry cluster showed fewer N-insertions than the roughly 620-donor mean.

Points on this clone: The target antigen is unknown.

It was with 60 Vbeta and 13 Jbeta primers that the PCR ran. Clones were sequenced by immunoSEQ multiplex PCR, and TCRdb holds only the in-frame ones, with some missing. This sample has fewer than 150,000 clones, with 76% found just once. The CDR3 has 14 amino acids. The ends lost 6 bases at V and 2 bases at J; junction bases unmatched: 10. Germline assignment: CDR1 SQVTM and CDR2 ANQGSEA. Sequenced: PBMCs. V is TRBV29-1 and J is TRBJ2-7; 7 bases agree with TRBD1. This sequence originates from a man between 35 and 55 years old in good health and CMV-seronegative. The CDR3 coding sequence is TGCAGCGTCGCCCTGAGGGACAGAACCTACGAGCAGTACTTC. Its protein is CSVALRDRTYEQYF.